The next 22 T cell receptor beta chains were all read from a single sample in a study of CD4+ T cells in melanoma. Clones were read by immunoSEQ multiplex PCR, and TCRdb kept only the in-frame ones, dropping some. The sample consists of 20,000 to 25,000 clones, around 80% of them appearing once. These receptors were obtained from a human donor with melanoma.

This chain connects TRBV5-4 to TRBJ2-1, with 9 bases identical to TRBD2. This CDR3 has 17 residues. The junction had 4 bases not matched to a gene; V was cut back by 0 bases and J by 0 bases. Germline V gene data show CDR1 as SGHNT and CDR2 as YYREEE (reference sequence). CDR3 sequence: CASSLGSGGYSYNEQFF. The CDR3 DNA is TGTGCCAGCAGCTTGGGTAGCGGGGGATACTCCTACAATGAGCAGTTCTTC.

V is TRBV6-1 and J is TRBJ2-1; the D gene is possibly TRBD2 (6 bases). The germline V and J ends were trimmed by 1 base and 8 bases, with 15 bases remaining between them. The germline gives CDR1 MNHNS, CDR2 SASEGT. CDR3 length equals 15 residues. The CDR3 loop reads CASSEERIPGDEQFF. The CDR3 DNA reads TGTGCCAGCAGTGAAGAGCGCATCCCGGGGGATGAGCAGTTCTTC.

Only one count was recorded for this clone. The CDR3: CASSPAGGTDTQYF. The CDR3, as DNA: TGTGCCAGCAGCCCGGCAGGGGGCACAGATACGCAGTATTTT. V and J are TRBV7-8 and TRBJ2-3; D may be TRBD1 (6 bases). CDR1 and CDR2 from the germline V gene are SGHVS and FQNEAQ. With 5 bases removed from V and 1 base from J, the gap between germline ends came to 10 bases. The CDR3 spans 14 residues.

The rearrangement joins TRBV29-1 to TRBJ1-2; weak D call: TRBD1 (6 bases). The CDR3 covers 13 residues. The V gene's germline CDR1 is SQVTM and CDR2 ANQGSEA. V dropped 4 bases and J dropped 7 bases, with 16 bases sitting between them. CDR3 amino acids: CSVGTGQPSGYTF. CDR3 nucleotides: TGCAGCGTTGGGACCGGACAGCCCTCTGGCTACACCTTC.

This clone has more than one count but fewer than ten. This rearrangement joins TRBV5-1 to TRBJ2-2; 9 bases are shared with TRBD1. Germline-derived CDR1 and CDR2 are SGHRS and YFSETQ. With 0 bases clipped from V and 7 bases from J, the junction kept 7 bases outside the gene matches. CDR3 size: 16 residues. In nucleotides, the CDR3 is TGCGCCAGCAGCTTGGCCCGGACAGGGGCGAGCGGGGAGCTGTTTTTT. This encodes CASSLARTGASGELFF. Full variable domain (remainder filled in from reference TRBV5-1 and TRBJ2-2): KAGVTQTPRYLIKTRGQQVTLSCSPISGHRSVSWYQQTPGQGLQFLFEYFSETQRNKGNFPGRFSGRQFSNSRSEMNVSTLELGDSALYLCASSLARTGASGELFFGEGSRLTVL.

This clone was seen more than once but under ten times. V usage is TRBV6-5 and J usage is TRBJ2-3; tentatively, D is TRBD1 or TRBD2 (5 bases each). V lost 5 bases, J lost 6 bases, and 12 bases lay in between. Germline V gene lookup returns CDR1 MNHEY and CDR2 SVGAGI. The CDR3 runs 13 residues. The CDR3 protein is CASSAGGSDTQYF. Here the CDR3 DNA reads TGTGCCAGCAGTGCTGGGGGTTCGGATACGCAGTATTTT.

The chain is built from TRBV7-9 and TRBJ2-1; 8 bases align to TRBD2. The J segment lost 0 bases and the V segment lost 4 bases, leaving 14 bases of the junction unmatched. Germline V gives CDR1 SEHNR, CDR2 FQNEAQ (reference sequence). The CDR3 consists of 19 residues. The CDR3 DNA follows: TGTGCCAGCAGCTCTCGGGGGGGCCTTTCCCGGAGCTCCTACAATGAGCAGTTCTTC. This translates into CASSSRGGLSRSSYNEQFF.

This chain uses TRBV9 with TRBJ2-4, with TRBD2 identical over 10 bases. This CDR3 has 15 amino acids. Germline CDR1 SGDLS, CDR2 YYNGEE. The V segment lost 3 bases and the J segment 8 bases; nucleotides outside the gene matches: 8. The CDR3 bases are TGTGCCAGCAGCGCCTTAGCGGGGGGCCCGGACATTCAGTACTTC. Translation: CASSALAGGPDIQYF.

The chain is built from TRBV5-1 and TRBJ2-5; D is tentatively TRBD1 or TRBD2 (5 bases each). The germline gives CDR1 SGHRS, CDR2 YFSETQ. Between the trimmed V and J ends, which lost 0 bases and 5 bases, there was a span of 8 bases. CDR3 size: 13 residues. CDR3 sequence reads: CASSLGDGETQYF. The CDR3 DNA follows: TGCGCCAGCAGCTTGGGGGACGGTGAGACCCAGTACTTC.

CDR3 loop: CASSLEGYTGELFF. The CDR3 DNA reads TGCGCCAGCAGCTTGGAAGGGTATACCGGGGAGCTGTTTTTT. The chain combines TRBV5-1 with TRBJ2-2; D gene uncertain. V was shortened by 0 bases and J by 5 bases, with 8 bases between the two germline ends. The CDR3 length is 14 residues. The germline V gene has CDR1 SGHRS and CDR2 YFSETQ.

The chain has TRBV5-4 and TRBJ2-7; 7 bases map to TRBD2. Germline-derived CDR1 and CDR2 are SGHNT and YYREEE (reference sequence). This CDR3 is built from 16 residues. Losses at the gene ends were 0 bases for V and 0 bases for J; bases not matched to a gene: 6. The CDR3 DNA sequence: TGTGCCAGCAGCTTGGAACCCGGGACTATCTCCTACGAGCAGTACTTC. This translates into CASSLEPGTISYEQYF. Variable domain in full (rest from reference TRBV5-4 and TRBJ2-7): ETGVTQSPTHLIKTRGQQVTLRCSSQSGHNTVSWYQQALGQGPQFIFQYYREEENGRGNFPPRFSGLQFPNYSSELNVNALELDDSALYLCASSLEPGTISYEQYFGPGTRLTVT.

V and J are TRBV7-9 and TRBJ2-7; 7 bases align to TRBD1. The CDR3 is made up of 14 amino acids. The junction had 6 bases not matched to a gene; V was cut back by 3 bases and J by 4 bases. Germline CDR1 SEHNR, CDR2 FQNEAQ (reference sequence). The CDR3 protein is CASSFGQAIYEQYF. As DNA, the CDR3 is TGTGCCAGCAGCTTTGGACAGGCAATATACGAGCAGTACTTC. Together with reference TRBV7-9 and TRBJ2-7, the CDR3 gives the full variable domain: DTGVSQNPRHKITKRGQNVTFRCDPISEHNRLYWYRQTLGQGPEFLTYFQNEAQLEKSRLLSDRFSAERPKGSFSTLEIQRTEQGDSAMYLCASSFGQAIYEQYFGPGTRLTVT.

CDR3: CASSHRSFRDRDLYNEQFF. CDR3 DNA sequence: TGCGCCAGCAGCCATAGAAGTTTCCGGGACAGAGATTTATACAATGAGCAGTTCTTC. The chain couples TRBV4-1 to TRBJ2-1; 7 nucleotides match TRBD1. CDR3 length: 19 residues. CDR1 is MGHRA, CDR2 YSYEKL, per germline. The J segment lost 4 bases and the V segment lost 3 bases, leaving 18 bases of the junction unmatched.

This chain connects TRBV5-1 to TRBJ1-2; no clear D gene. Looked up from germline, CDR1 is SGHRS and CDR2 is YFSETQ. The CDR3 is 14 residues long. Between the trimmed V and J ends, which lost 0 bases and 3 bases, there was a span of 9 bases. CDR3 in DNA: TGCGCCAGCAGCTTGGAACTGTATTACTATGGCTACACCTTC. Translated: CASSLELYYYGYTF.

The chain has TRBV29-1 and TRBJ1-2; D gene unclear. Germline V gene lookup returns CDR1 SQVTM and CDR2 ANQGSEA. V was shortened by 0 bases and J by 2 bases, with 7 bases between the two germline ends. The CDR3 runs 13 residues. The CDR3: CSVEEVGNYGYTF. The DNA for the CDR3 is TGCAGCGTTGAAGAGGTGGGAAACTATGGCTACACCTTC.

The chain combines TRBV7-8 with TRBJ2-1; weak D call: TRBD2 (6 bases). V lost 1 base and J 6 bases, leaving 13 bases between the germline ends. CDR3 length: 15 amino acids. Germline lookup yields CDR1 SGHVS and CDR2 FQNEAQ. The CDR3 spells CASSLDWAGRNEQFF. CDR3 nucleotide sequence: TGTGCCAGCAGCTTAGATTGGGCGGGACGCAATGAGCAGTTCTTC. The full variable domain, completed using reference TRBV7-8 and TRBJ2-1, is GAGVSQSPRYKVAKRGQDVALRCDPISGHVSLFWYQQALGQGPEFLTYFQNEAQLDKSGLPSDRFFAERPEGSVSTLKIQRTQQEDSAVYLCASSLDWAGRNEQFFGPGTRLTVL.

This clone was counted a single time. This chain uses TRBV19 with TRBJ2-1, with a possible D match to TRBD1 (6 bases). The CDR3 runs to 16 residues. Germline loops: CDR1 LNHDA, CDR2 SQIVND (reference sequence). V lost 4 bases and J lost 4, with 17 bases in between. CDR3 protein: CASSTLPGVLYNEQFF. CDR3 sequence (DNA): TGTGCCAGTAGTACCCTCCCAGGGGTTCTTTACAATGAGCAGTTCTTC.

This sequence joins TRBV15 and TRBJ2-2; TRBD1 agrees at 8 bases. V dropped 8 bases and J dropped 4; count of bases not matched to a gene: 6. The CDR3 consists of 14 residues. Germline V gene lookup returns CDR1 LNHNV and CDR2 YYDKDF (reference sequence). CDR3 sequence reads: CATRLDRATGELFF. CDR3 nucleotides: TGTGCCACCCGACTGGACAGGGCCACCGGGGAGCTGTTTTTT.

The genes are TRBV5-6 and TRBJ1-5; D unresolved. CDR1 is SGHDT and CDR2 is YYEEEE in the germline V gene. The CDR3 loop spans 14 amino acids. The V and J ends lost 0 bases and 0 bases respectively, with 4 bases between them. This CDR3 is CASSLGGSNQPQHF. DNA for the CDR3: TGTGCCAGCAGCTTGGGAGGTAGCAATCAGCCCCAGCATTTT.

This clone showed up just a few times. The same CDR3 can be traced to other DNA sequences in this sample. The rearrangement uses TRBV18 and TRBJ2-3, with 8 bases fitting TRBD1. V lost 3 bases and J lost 3; bases outside the gene matches: 5. Germline V gene data show CDR1 as KGHSH and CDR2 as LQKENI. The CDR3 is 15 residues long. The CDR3 nucleotides are TGTGCCAGCTCACCTTCCGACAGGGGAACAGATACGCAGTATTTT. Protein sequence: CASSPSDRGTDTQYF.

This chain links TRBV6-1 with TRBJ1-2; D not certain. Germline V CDR1 and CDR2: MNHNS, SASEGT. V lost 0 bases, J lost 3 bases, and 17 bases lay in between. This CDR3 has 17 amino acids. This chain's CDR3 is CASSEAPLNLADYGYTF. The CDR3 DNA follows: TGTGCCAGCAGTGAAGCGCCGCTGAACCTGGCGGACTATGGCTACACCTTC.

V and J are TRBV9 and TRBJ2-1, with D perhaps TRBD2 (6 bases). V was cut by 3 bases and J by 13 bases, with 17 bases left in between. Germline values: CDR1 SGDLS, CDR2 YYNGEE. The CDR3 sequence is 13 residues long. This chain's CDR3 is CASSAQPGLFQFF. In DNA, the CDR3 is TGTGCCAGCAGCGCTCAGCCGGGACTTTTTCAGTTCTTC.